This TCR beta chain is drawn from a study of shared clonotypes between healthy human individuals. The protocol was immunoSEQ multiplex PCR, while the TCRdb copy is restricted to in-frame clones and leaves out a portion. Among about 1.5 million clones, 98% were seen once, and the ten largest hold 0.4% to 0.55%. Germline V CDR1 and CDR2: SGDLS, YYNGEE. V lost 2 bases to trimming and J lost 4 bases; unmatched junction nucleotides: 0. This CDR3 is built from 14 residues. Note on this clone: Its specificity is unknown. Other DNA sequences of this sample code for an identical CDR3.

Study-level results: Tissues were not sampled, only blood, and their repertoires likely differ.

Recent acute infections and vaccinations were absent in the healthy HIV-negative adult donors. The sample consisted of naive CD4+ T cells sorted from blood. Subset here: CD45RA+ positively selected. The clonotype originates from a man in his thirties or forties in good health. The rearrangement uses TRBV9 and TRBJ2-1; 10 nucleotides match TRBD2. This chain's CDR3 is CASSVTSGYNEQFF. The CDR3 bases are TGTGCCAGCAGCGTGACTAGCGGGTACAATGAGCAGTTCTTC.